This T cell receptor beta chain was recorded in a study of blood T cell repertoires in COVID-19. About the study: Acute-phase and convalescent COVID-19 samples originated in the United States, Italy and Spain.

In the original processing: Reference gene primer amplification yielded estimated nucleated cell counts. Measured with immunoSEQ multiplex PCR; TCRdb has only the in-frame clones, and not every one. The V and J calls and clone size are taken from that table; D and trimming were inferred from the DNA. The data show around 250,000 clones, with nearly 90% seen just once and 4% to 5% held by the top ten. This clonotype was obtained from a woman aged 40 to 50 who had recovered from COVID-19. Sequenced input: peripheral blood.

CDR3 coding DNA: TGTGCCAGCAGTCGAGCGACAGACCAAGAGACCCAGTACTTC. It yields the protein CASSRATDQETQYF. The chain couples TRBV2 to TRBJ2-5, with D perhaps TRBD1 (5 bases). V lost 5 bases, J lost 0 bases, and 10 bases lay in between. The CDR3 spans 14 residues. Germline V gene lookup returns CDR1 SNHLY and CDR2 FYNNEI.